This section outlines one T cell receptor (beta chain) sequence together with its context. What it binds is not known. Germline V gene lookup returns CDR1 MGHRA and CDR2 YSYEKL. This CDR3 spans 16 amino acids. With V trimmed by 0 bases and J by 2 bases, 1 base remained unmatched. Some clones are missing from TCRdb's copy, which holds only in-frame ones; the method was immunoSEQ multiplex PCR. Of approximately 120,000 clones detected, roughly 89% appear once; the ten largest clones hold around 10%. The data were taken from a study of T cell responses to AZD1222 COVID-19 vaccine. Study-level results: Within unmutated variant regions lay the reported targets of nearly half of spike-specific TCRs. Spike-specific TCR breadth rose after two AZD1222 doses, and depth rose as well.

The gene calls are TRBV4-1 and TRBJ1-5, with 10 positions matching TRBD1. The sequencing used peripheral blood, collected on day 0 of MenACWY control vaccination. The TCR was taken from an adult in good health. The CDR3 sequence: CASSQDGTGGNQPQHF. The CDR3 region has the DNA TGCGCCAGCAGCCAAGACGGGACAGGGGGCAATCAGCCCCAGCATTTT.